The present T cell receptor (delta chain) was sequenced within a study of intestinal T cells in coeliac disease. Background on the study: Raised anti-tissue transglutaminase antibodies occurred in all TRD coeliac patients only. General study points: CDR3 sequence counts may reflect PCR duplicates rather than true repeats. TRG clustering correctly classified most of the roughly 54 biopsies (about 94%). Age differed significantly between coeliac patients and controls.

Fewer than 11 formalin-fixed paraffin-embedded scrolls, each 5 µm thick, supplied each case's genomic DNA. The CDR3 runs to 26 residues. The germline gives CDR1 NSMFDY, CDR2 ISSIKDK. Notes on this clone: As yet, its antigen is unknown. With a far larger clone one base away, a read error is the likely cause.

The bulk TRD library came from about 160 ng of biopsy DNA amplified with BIOMED-2 primers. TCRdb made new clone calls on the multiplex PCR reads using CATT. The sample shows approximately 1,400 delta-chain clones, around 68% of them seen only once. Sequenced sample: a duodenal biopsy. The origin of this receptor is a human donor with celiac disease. This chain uses TRAV29/DV5 with TRDJ1; TRDD2 aligns across 7 bases. The CDR3 nucleotides are TGCAGTGTACTTCCGTGCAGCTCCACCCAGCCCACCTCCTTCCTGTCATCGGGAGCTTACACCGATAAACTCATCTTT. It is translated as CSVLPCSSTQPTSFLSSGAYTDKLIF.